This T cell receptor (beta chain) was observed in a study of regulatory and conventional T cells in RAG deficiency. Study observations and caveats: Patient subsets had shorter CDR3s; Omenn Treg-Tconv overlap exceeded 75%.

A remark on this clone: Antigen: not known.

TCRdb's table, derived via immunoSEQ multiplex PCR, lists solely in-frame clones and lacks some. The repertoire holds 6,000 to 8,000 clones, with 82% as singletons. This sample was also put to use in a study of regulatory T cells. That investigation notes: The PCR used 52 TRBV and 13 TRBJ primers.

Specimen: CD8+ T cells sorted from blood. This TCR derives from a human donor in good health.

CDR3 residues: CASSFDQSYEQYF. The DNA for the CDR3 is TGTGCCAGCAGTTTCGACCAATCCTACGAGCAGTACTTC. V and J are TRBV6-5 and TRBJ2-7; D not certain. Per germline, CDR1 MNHEY and CDR2 SVGAGI. V was cut by 4 bases and J by 1 base, with 8 bases left in between. The CDR3 contains 13 residues.